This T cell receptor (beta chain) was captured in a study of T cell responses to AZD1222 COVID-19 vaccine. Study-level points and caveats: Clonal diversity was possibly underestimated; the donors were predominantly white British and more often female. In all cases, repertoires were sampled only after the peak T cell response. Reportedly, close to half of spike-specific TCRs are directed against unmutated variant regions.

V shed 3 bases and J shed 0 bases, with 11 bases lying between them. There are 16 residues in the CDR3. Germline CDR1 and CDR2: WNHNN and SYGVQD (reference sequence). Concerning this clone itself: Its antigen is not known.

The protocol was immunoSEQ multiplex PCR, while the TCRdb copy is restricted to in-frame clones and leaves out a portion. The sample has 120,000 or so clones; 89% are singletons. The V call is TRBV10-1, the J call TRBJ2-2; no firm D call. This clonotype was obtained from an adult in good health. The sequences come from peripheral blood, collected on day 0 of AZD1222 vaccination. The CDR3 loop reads CASSDGWKSNTGELFF. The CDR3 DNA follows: TGCGCCAGCAGTGATGGGTGGAAGTCGAACACCGGGGAGCTGTTTTTT.